Reported below is one T cell receptor (beta chain). Patients of the Seattle cohort, enrolled during active infection, were followed longitudinally. The germline V gene encodes CDR1 SNHLY and CDR2 FYNNEI. Trimming left V 8 bases short and J 3 bases short, with 21 bases between. This CDR3 has 16 amino acids. In the authors' methods: Counts of nucleated cells, estimated from reference gene primer amplification, were obtained. TCRdb's table, derived via immunoSEQ multiplex PCR, lists solely in-frame clones and lacks some. V, J and clone size are taken as reported in that table, and D and trimming were inferred from the DNA itself. Of around 150,000 clones in the sample, 80% to 95% were seen once. The sample comes from a study of blood T cell repertoires in COVID-19. Study-level background: Samples representing acute and convalescent COVID-19 were sourced from the United States, Italy and Spain. In each case, the material was cDNA or gDNA derived from T cells, B-cell-depleted T cells, or PBMCs.

Input material: peripheral blood. This clonotype was obtained from a man aged 25 to 45 with COVID-19, enrolled during active disease. The chain combines TRBV2 with TRBJ2-3, with a possible D match to TRBD2 (6 bases). The chain's CDR3 is CASRGFGRAGTDTQYF. CDR3 bases: TGTGCCAGCCGCGGATTTGGCCGCGCGGGAACAGATACGCAGTATTTT.